This is a list of T cell receptor beta chains from one sample in a study of blood T cell dynamics during melanoma immunotherapy. Sequencing was performed with immunoSEQ multiplex PCR; in TCRdb, only in-frame clones are kept and a portion is missing. The sample contains 13,000 to 15,000 clones, approximately 90% of which appear only once. The sample here was blood, taken from a patient treated with checkpoint blockade. The source is a human donor with melanoma. The CDR3 runs from the conserved cysteine through the conserved F or W. Fields, in order: J gene, CDR3 length, D gene, clone size, V gene, CDR3 DNA, CDR3 protein. The D gene is left open where the match is weak. Size is stated for part of the rows, as once, few or many counts, or as a class when the clone is expanded.

TRBJ1-1 14 NA NA TRBV27 TGTGCCAGCAGTTTAGTCGGATCTTCCACTGAAGCTTTCTTT CASSLVGSSTEAFF
TRBJ1-1 16 NA NA TRBV5-4 TGTGCCAGCAGCCCCAGGGTCGCACAGGGCTCGGGTGAAGCTTTCTTT CASSPRVAQGSGEAFF
TRBJ2-1 13 NA NA TRBV7-3 TGTGCCAGCAGCTTAGGTCTAGCCTATGAGCAGTTCTTC CASSLGLAYEQFF
TRBJ2-5 15 TRBD2 NA TRBV4-2 TGTGCCAGCAGCACGTCTCGCGGGGGTGCAGAGACCCAGTACTTC CASSTSRGGAETQYF
TRBJ1-1 13 NA NA TRBV6-1 TGTGCCAGCAGGGAGACGATCAACACTGAAGCTTTCTTT CASRETINTEAFF
TRBJ1-1 12 NA NA TRBV30 TGTGCCTGGGTTCCAGGGCGTACTGAAGCTTTCTTT CAWVPGRTEAFF
TRBJ1-6 14 TRBD1 NA TRBV30 TGTGCCTGGAGTGGGACAGGGATCTATTCACCCCTCCACTTT CAWSGTGIYSPLHF
TRBJ2-7 15 TRBD1 NA TRBV7-2 TGTGCCAGCAGCTTAGAGGGGGCACCACAATACGAGCAGTACTTC CASSLEGAPQYEQYF
TRBJ1-5 13 NA NA TRBV5-1 TGCGCCAGCAGCTTGGGGCAGAATCAGCCCCAGCATTTT CASSLGQNQPQHF
TRBJ1-2 13 NA once TRBV2 TGTGCCAGCAGTGAGCTGCGGTCATATGGCTACACCTTC CASSELRSYGYTF
TRBJ2-6 16 NA NA TRBV19 TGTGCCAGTACCCGGACGGGGATCTCTGGGGCCAACGTCCTGACTTTC CASTRTGISGANVLTF
TRBJ2-3 13 NA NA TRBV5-4 TGTGCCAGCAGCTTCCCCAACGTAGATACGCAGTATTTT CASSFPNVDTQYF
TRBJ1-1 14 NA once TRBV5-5 TGTGCCAGCAACCGAGCGGGGGCGCCTACTGAAGCTTTCTTT CASNRAGAPTEAFF
TRBJ2-2 15 NA NA TRBV2 TGTGCCAGCAGTCGGTCAGGGGTGAACACCGGGGAGCTGTTTTTT CASSRSGVNTGELFF
TRBJ2-7 16 NA NA TRBV27 TGTGCCAGCAGCCCCGCGAGAGTAGCGGTGGCGAACGAGCAGTACTTC CASSPARVAVANEQYF
TRBJ1-5 16 NA NA TRBV19 TGTGCCTCTAGGGCTGACAGGTCTTTAAGCAATCAGCCCCAGCATTTT CASRADRSLSNQPQHF
TRBJ2-6 15 NA NA TRBV5-4 TGTGCCAGCAGCTCACGGCGCTCTGGGGCCAACGTCCTGACTTTC CASSSRRSGANVLTF